These 4 T cell receptor beta chains were sequenced from one sample in a study of blood T cell repertoires in COVID-19. Sequenced by immunoSEQ multiplex PCR; TCRdb stores in-frame clones only, minus some. Of about 180,000 clones listed, roughly 84% were seen once; the top ten hold less than 3%. The sample comprised peripheral blood. The receptors come from a woman in her sixties with acute or convalescent COVID-19.

The V gene is TRBV3-1 (or the pseudogene TRBV3-2), the J gene TRBJ1-2; D may be TRBD1 (6 bases). Germline lookup yields CDR1 LGHDT and CDR2 YNNKEL (reference sequence). This CDR3 is 13 amino acids long. V was cut by 3 bases and J by 4 bases, with 9 bases left in between. CDR3 in DNA: TGTGCCAGCAGCCAGTCACAGGGCTATGGCTACACCTTC. Translation: CASSQSQGYGYTF.

This sequence joins TRBV27 and TRBJ1-4; D is possibly TRBD1 (6 bases). The CDR3 is made up of 15 amino acids. Trimming took 2 bases from V and 6 from J, leaving 13 bases between them. In germline, CDR1 is MNHEY, CDR2 SMNVEV (reference sequence). CDR3 DNA sequence: TGTGCCAGCAGTTTAGGAGGCAGGGGCGATGAAAAACTGTTTTTT. Its translation: CASSLGGRGDEKLFF. The complete variable domain, with remaining parts taken from reference TRBV27 and TRBJ1-4, reads EAQVTQNPRYLITVTGKKLTVTCSQNMNHEYMSWYRQDPGLGLRQIYYSMNVEVTDKGDVPEGYKVSRKEKRNFPLILESPSPNQTSLYFCASSLGGRGDEKLFFGSGTQLSVL.

The chain has TRBV28 and TRBJ1-1; TRBD1 might be the D (5 bases). Trimming removed 6 bases at V and 1 base at J, with 12 bases between. CDR3 length: 14 residues. Germline V gene sequence: CDR1 MDHEN, CDR2 SYDVKM. The CDR3 reads CASRRQSGNTEAFF. The CDR3 nucleotides are TGTGCCAGCAGACGACAGAGTGGGAACACTGAAGCTTTCTTT.

The chain combines TRBV2 with TRBJ1-1; possibly TRBD1 for D (5 bases). The CDR3 is made up of 12 amino acids. Germline-derived CDR1 and CDR2 are SNHLY and FYNNEI. Trimming pared 11 bases from V and 0 bases from J, leaving 10 bases between. This CDR3 reads CASFRVNTEAFF. The CDR3 bases are TGTGCCTCTTTCAGGGTGAACACTGAAGCTTTCTTT.